A selection of T cell receptor beta chains follows, all from one sample in a study of blood T cell repertoires in COVID-19. TCRdb's table, derived via immunoSEQ multiplex PCR, lists solely in-frame clones and lacks some. The sample gives around 230,000 clones, approximately 80% of which show up once; around 25% is in the top ten. The specimen sequenced was peripheral blood. All receptors derive from a man aged 40-49 years with acute or convalescent COVID-19. Both conserved end residues are part of each CDR3. A D gene is named only where the DNA matches it firmly.

>TRBV24-1|TRBD2|TRBJ2-3
TGTGCCACCAGTGAGGCTGTAGCGGGAGGTAGCACAGATACGCAGTATTTT
CATSEAVAGGSTDTQYF
>TRBV11-3|TRBD2|TRBJ2-1
TGTGCCAGCAGCTTAGACGAAACTAGCGCCTACAATGAGCAGTTCTTC
CASSLDETSAYNEQFF
>TRBV28|TRBD1|TRBJ1-5
TGTGCCAGCAGTAGACAGGGAGGAAATCAGCCCCAGCATTTT
CASSRQGGNQPQHF
>TRBV5-4|-|TRBJ1-2
TGTGCCAGCAGCGCCGGGGGTCCCAACTATGGCTACACCTTC
CASSAGGPNYGYTF
>TRBV13|TRBD1|TRBJ1-4
TGTGCCAGCAGCTCGTCAGGGGGCGAAGAAGCTAATGAAAAACTGTTTTTT
CASSSSGGEEANEKLFF
>TRBV2|-|TRBJ1-1
TGTGCCAGCAGTGAAGCGCTTACAGGGGAAGCTTTCTTT
CASSEALTGEAFF
>TRBV19|-|TRBJ1-1
TGTGCCAGTAGTATGGGGAGAAGAGCGGCTGAAGCTTTCTTT
CASSMGRRAAEAFF
>TRBV29-1|-|TRBJ1-3
TGCAGCGTTGGCCTGAGCTCTGGAAACACCATATATTTT
CSVGLSSGNTIYF
>TRBV19|-|TRBJ2-1
TGTGCCAGCGGACAGTTTGAGCAGTTCTTC
CASGQFEQFF
>TRBV7-9|-|TRBJ1-2
TGTGCCAGCAGCTTAGGACAGCACTATGGCTACACCTTC
CASSLGQHYGYTF